These 10 T cell receptor beta chains share one sample of origin, sequenced in a study of blood T cell repertoires in COVID-19. The protocol was immunoSEQ multiplex PCR, while the TCRdb copy is restricted to in-frame clones and leaves out a portion. The sample has roughly 190,000 clones, 75% to 85% seen once. Sequences were obtained from peripheral blood. These receptors originate from a man between 60 and 75 years old with acute or convalescent COVID-19.

The rearrangement uses TRBV28 and TRBJ2-2, with a weak D call TRBD1 (5 bases). V lost 5 bases and J 4 bases, leaving 14 bases between the germline ends. The CDR3 contains 15 residues. Germline V gene sequence: CDR1 MDHEN, CDR2 SYDVKM. The CDR3 DNA sequence: TGTGCCAGCAGTCCCTACTATGGGGCCACCGGGGAGCTGTTTTTT. It codes for CASSPYYGATGELFF.

This rearrangement joins TRBV4-2 to TRBJ2-7; 8 positions agree with TRBD2. With 0 bases clipped from V and 0 bases from J, the junction kept 7 bases outside the gene matches. The CDR3 is made up of 17 amino acids. The germline V gene encodes CDR1 LGHNA and CDR2 YNFKEQ. The CDR3 reads CASSQEGSGGNSYEQYF. The CDR3, as DNA: TGTGCCAGCAGCCAAGAGGGTTCGGGGGGGAACTCCTACGAGCAGTACTTC.

Here the CDR3 DNA reads TGTGCCACCAGTGATGGAATAGCGGGGGGAAGGGAGACCCAGTACTTC. Translated, it gives CATSDGIAGGRETQYF. The chain is built from TRBV24-1 and TRBJ2-5, with 10 bases aligning to TRBD2. This CDR3 region has 16 residues. Germline CDR1 and CDR2: KGHDR and SFDVKD. After removal of 3 bases from V and 5 bases from J, the junction contained 8 bases not matched to a gene.

The DNA for the CDR3 is TGTGCCAGCAGCTTTTTAAAGGGGGCGCGGGATGAAAAACTGTTTTTT. As protein: CASSFLKGARDEKLFF. The chain joins TRBV7-9 to TRBJ1-4; TRBD1 agrees at 7 bases. Germline trimming cut 3 bases from V and 6 bases from J; bases unmatched to any gene: 10. The CDR3 has 16 residues. Per germline, CDR1 SEHNR and CDR2 FQNEAQ (reference sequence). The full variable domain, with the rest looked up from reference TRBV7-9 and TRBJ1-4, is DTGVSQNPRHKITKRGQNVTFRCDPISEHNRLYWYRQTLGQGPEFLTYFQNEAQLEKSRLLSDRFSAERPKGSFSTLEIQRTEQGDSAMYLCASSFLKGARDEKLFFGSGTQLSVL.

V usage is TRBV30 and J usage is TRBJ2-3, with TRBD2 as a possible D gene (5 bases). The CDR3 runs 13 residues. CDR1 is GTSNPN, CDR2 SVGIG, per germline (reference sequence). Trimming pared 8 bases from V and 6 bases from J, leaving 18 bases between. Here the CDR3 reads CAGGAFGLDTQYF. The CDR3 region has the DNA TGTGCCGGAGGCGCGTTCGGTTTGGATACGCAGTATTTT.

In its sample, this clone was seen a few times. The chain joins TRBV7-9 to TRBJ1-2; perhaps TRBD1 as D (5 bases). CDR1 and CDR2 (germline): SEHNR, FQNEAQ (reference sequence). The CDR3 sequence is 13 residues long. V shed 7 bases and J shed 1 base, with 10 bases lying between them. Written as DNA, the CDR3 is TGTGCCAGCACCTCGGGGGATAACTATGGCTACACCTTC. Its translation is CASTSGDNYGYTF.

This clone was counted a single time. This CDR3 reads CASSGGTGINQPQHF. The DNA for the CDR3 is TGTGCCAGCAGCGGCGGGACAGGGATAAATCAGCCCCAGCATTTT. The chain combines TRBV21-1 with TRBJ1-5; TRBD1, the D gene given by the table, was not confirmed from the DNA. TRBV21-1 is termed a pseudogene. The CDR3 sequence is 15 residues long.

This chain uses TRBV6-5 with TRBJ1-2; 8 nucleotides agree with TRBD1. The CDR3 consists of 12 residues. The germline CDR1 and CDR2 sequences are MNHEY and SVGAGI. The V segment lost 7 bases and the J segment 9 bases; nucleotides outside the gene matches: 7. Here the CDR3 reads CASTRQGLSYTF. The CDR3 DNA reads as TGTGCCAGCACGAGACAGGGGCTTAGCTACACCTTC.

This chain uses TRBV29-1 with TRBJ1-6; 9 positions agree with TRBD1. CDR1 SQVTM and CDR2 ANQGSEA come from the germline V gene. Germline trimming cut 5 bases from V and 7 bases from J; bases unmatched to any gene: 6. This CDR3 has 14 residues. The CDR3 loop is CSVTTGGLNSPLHF. The CDR3 DNA reads TGCAGCGTTACGACAGGGGGTCTAAATTCACCCCTCCACTTT.

This clone was observed a handful of times. This chain links TRBV5-1 with TRBJ1-2; D is unresolved. In germline, CDR1 is SGHRS, CDR2 YFSETQ. This CDR3 is built from 15 residues. V was shortened by 2 bases and J by 0 bases, with 11 bases between the two germline ends. The CDR3 DNA is TGCGCCAGCAGCTTTACCACTGCTTCTAACTATGGCTACACCTTC. Residues: CASSFTTASNYGYTF. The whole variable domain, remainder taken from reference TRBV5-1 and TRBJ1-2, is KAGVTQTPRYLIKTRGQQVTLSCSPISGHRSVSWYQQTPGQGLQFLFEYFSETQRNKGNFPGRFSGRQFSNSRSEMNVSTLELGDSALYLCASSFTTASNYGYTFGSGTRLTVV.